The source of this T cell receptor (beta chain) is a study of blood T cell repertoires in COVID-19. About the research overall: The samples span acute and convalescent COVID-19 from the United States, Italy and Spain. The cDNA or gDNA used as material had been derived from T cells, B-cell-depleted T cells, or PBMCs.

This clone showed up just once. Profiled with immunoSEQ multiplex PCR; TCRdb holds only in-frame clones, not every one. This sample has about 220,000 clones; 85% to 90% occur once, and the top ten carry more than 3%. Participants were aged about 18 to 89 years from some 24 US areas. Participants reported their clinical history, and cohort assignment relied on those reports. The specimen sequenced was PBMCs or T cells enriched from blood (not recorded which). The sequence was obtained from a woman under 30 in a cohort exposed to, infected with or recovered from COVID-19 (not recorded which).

CDR3 DNA sequence: TGTGCCAGCTCACCACCCCCGGGAGAATTGGGAGGAAACACCATATATTTT. Protein sequence: CASSPPPGELGGNTIYF. J is TRBJ1-3 and V is TRBV18; D gene unclear. The germline V gene has CDR1 KGHSH and CDR2 LQKENI. The V end was cut by 0 bases, the J end by 4 bases, with 16 bases between. This CDR3 is 17 amino acids long.